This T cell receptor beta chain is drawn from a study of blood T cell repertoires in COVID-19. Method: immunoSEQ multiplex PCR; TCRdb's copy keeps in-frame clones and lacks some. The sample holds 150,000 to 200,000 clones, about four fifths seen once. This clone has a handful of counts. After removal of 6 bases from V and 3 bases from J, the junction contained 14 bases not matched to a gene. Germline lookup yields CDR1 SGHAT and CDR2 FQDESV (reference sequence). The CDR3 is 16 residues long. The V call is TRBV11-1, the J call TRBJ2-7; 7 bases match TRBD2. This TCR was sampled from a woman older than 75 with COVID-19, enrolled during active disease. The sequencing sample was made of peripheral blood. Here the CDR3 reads CASSAGLADPNYEQYF. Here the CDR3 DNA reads TGTGCCAGCAGTGCCGGGCTAGCGGACCCCAACTACGAGCAGTACTTC.